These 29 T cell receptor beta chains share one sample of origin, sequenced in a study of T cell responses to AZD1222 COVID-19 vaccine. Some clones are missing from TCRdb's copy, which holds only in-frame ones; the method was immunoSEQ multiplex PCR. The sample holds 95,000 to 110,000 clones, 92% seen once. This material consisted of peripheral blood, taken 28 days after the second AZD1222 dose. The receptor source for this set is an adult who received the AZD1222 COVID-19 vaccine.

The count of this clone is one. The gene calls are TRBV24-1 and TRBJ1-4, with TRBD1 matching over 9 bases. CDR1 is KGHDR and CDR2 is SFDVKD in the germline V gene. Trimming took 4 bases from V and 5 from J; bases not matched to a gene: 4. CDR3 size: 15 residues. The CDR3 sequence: CATSDPGTGNEKLFF. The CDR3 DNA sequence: TGTGCCACCAGTGACCCCGGGACAGGGAATGAAAAACTGTTTTTT.

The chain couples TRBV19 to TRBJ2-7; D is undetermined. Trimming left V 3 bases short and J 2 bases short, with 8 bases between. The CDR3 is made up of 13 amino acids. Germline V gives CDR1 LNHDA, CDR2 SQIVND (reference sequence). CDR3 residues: CASSIGSAYEQYF. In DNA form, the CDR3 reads TGTGCCAGTAGTATCGGTTCAGCCTACGAGCAGTACTTC.

The CDR3 reads CASSLVRQRGTQYF. The CDR3 coding sequence is TGTGCCAGCAGCTTAGTTAGACAGCGGGGGACCCAGTACTTC. The rearrangement links TRBV7-9 to TRBJ2-5; 7 bases agree with TRBD2. The CDR3 contains 14 residues. Unmatched junction bases numbered 6, after V lost 1 base and J lost 7 bases. Germline V gene sequence: CDR1 SEHNR, CDR2 FQNEAQ (reference sequence).

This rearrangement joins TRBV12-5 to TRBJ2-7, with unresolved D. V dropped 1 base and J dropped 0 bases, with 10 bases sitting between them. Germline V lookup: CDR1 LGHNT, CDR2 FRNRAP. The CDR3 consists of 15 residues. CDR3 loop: CASGLGGSGSYEQYF. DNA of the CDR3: TGTGCTAGTGGTTTGGGCGGATCGGGCTCCTACGAGCAGTACTTC.

Here the CDR3 DNA reads TGTGCCAGCAGCCAAGAAGTTCACACCGGGGAGCTGTTTTTT. Translation: CASSQEVHTGELFF. The chain is built from TRBV4-2 and TRBJ2-2; D is uncertain. Trimming shortened V by 0 bases and J by 3 bases, and 5 bases separated the two germline ends. The CDR3 extends over 14 amino acids. Looked up from germline, CDR1 is LGHNA and CDR2 is YNFKEQ.

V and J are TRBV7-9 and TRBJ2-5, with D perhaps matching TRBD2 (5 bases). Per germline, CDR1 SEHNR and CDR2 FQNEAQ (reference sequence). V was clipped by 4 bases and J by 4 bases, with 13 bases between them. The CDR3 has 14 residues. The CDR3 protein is CASSYDYALETQYF. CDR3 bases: TGTGCCAGCAGCTATGACTATGCCTTAGAGACCCAGTACTTC.

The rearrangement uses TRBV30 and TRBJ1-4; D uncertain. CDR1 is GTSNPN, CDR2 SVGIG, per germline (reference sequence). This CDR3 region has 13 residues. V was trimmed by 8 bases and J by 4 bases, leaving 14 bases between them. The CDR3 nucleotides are TGTGCCCGGGGAGACTTTAATAATGAAAAACTGTTTTTT. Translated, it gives CARGDFNNEKLFF.

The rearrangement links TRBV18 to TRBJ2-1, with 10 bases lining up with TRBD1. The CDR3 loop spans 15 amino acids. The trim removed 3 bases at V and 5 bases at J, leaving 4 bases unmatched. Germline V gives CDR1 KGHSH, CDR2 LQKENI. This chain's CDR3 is CASSPGQGRHNEQFF. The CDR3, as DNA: TGTGCCAGCTCACCGGGACAGGGGAGGCACAATGAGCAGTTCTTC.

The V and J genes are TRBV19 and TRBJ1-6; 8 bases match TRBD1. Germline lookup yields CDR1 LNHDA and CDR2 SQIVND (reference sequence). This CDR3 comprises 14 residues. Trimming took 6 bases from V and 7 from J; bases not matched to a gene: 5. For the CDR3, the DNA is TGTGCCAGTAGCCCGACAGGGGTAAATTCACCCCTCCACTTT. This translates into CASSPTGVNSPLHF.

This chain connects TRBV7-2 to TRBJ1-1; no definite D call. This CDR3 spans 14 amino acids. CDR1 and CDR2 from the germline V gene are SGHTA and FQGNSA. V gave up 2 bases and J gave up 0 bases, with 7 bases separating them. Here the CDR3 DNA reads TGTGCCAGCAGCTTATTCGCAATGAACACTGAAGCTTTCTTT. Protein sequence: CASSLFAMNTEAFF.

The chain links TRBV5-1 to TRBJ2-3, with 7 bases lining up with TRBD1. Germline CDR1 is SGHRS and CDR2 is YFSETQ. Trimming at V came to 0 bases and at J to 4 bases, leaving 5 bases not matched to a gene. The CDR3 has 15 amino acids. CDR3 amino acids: CASSLADREPDTQYF. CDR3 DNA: TGCGCCAGCAGCTTGGCAGACAGGGAGCCAGATACGCAGTATTTT. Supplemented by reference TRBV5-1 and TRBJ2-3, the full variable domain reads KAGVTQTPRYLIKTRGQQVTLSCSPISGHRSVSWYQQTPGQGLQFLFEYFSETQRNKGNFPGRFSGRQFSNSRSEMNVSTLELGDSALYLCASSLADREPDTQYFGPGTRLTVL.

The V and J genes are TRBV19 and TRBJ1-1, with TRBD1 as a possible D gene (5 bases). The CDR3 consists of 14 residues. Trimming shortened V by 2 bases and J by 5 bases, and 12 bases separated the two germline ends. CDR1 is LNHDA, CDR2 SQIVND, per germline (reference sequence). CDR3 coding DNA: TGTGCCAGTAGTATAAGGGAAGGGGTTACTGAAGCTTTCTTT. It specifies CASSIREGVTEAFF.

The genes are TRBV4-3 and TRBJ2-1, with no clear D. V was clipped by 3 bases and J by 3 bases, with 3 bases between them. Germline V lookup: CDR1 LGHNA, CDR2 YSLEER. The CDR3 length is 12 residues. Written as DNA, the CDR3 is TGCGCCAGCAGCCACAACTACAATGAGCAGTTCTTC. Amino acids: CASSHNYNEQFF.

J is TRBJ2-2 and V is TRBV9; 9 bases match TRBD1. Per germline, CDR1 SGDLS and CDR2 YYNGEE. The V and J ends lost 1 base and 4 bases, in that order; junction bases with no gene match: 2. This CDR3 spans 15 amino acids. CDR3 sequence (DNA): TGTGCCAGCAGCGTACGGGACAGGGCCACCGGGGAGCTGTTTTTT. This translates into CASSVRDRATGELFF. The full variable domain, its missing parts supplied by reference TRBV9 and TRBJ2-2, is DSGVTQTPKHLITATGQRVTLRCSPRSGDLSVYWYQQSLDQGLQFLIQYYNGEERAKGNILERFSAQQFPDLHSELNLSSLELGDSALYFCASSVRDRATGELFFGEGSRLTVL.

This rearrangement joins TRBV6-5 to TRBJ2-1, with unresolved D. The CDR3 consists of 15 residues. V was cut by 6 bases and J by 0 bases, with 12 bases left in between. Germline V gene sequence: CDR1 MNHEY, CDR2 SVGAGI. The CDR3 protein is CASRPYASSYNEQFF. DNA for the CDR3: TGTGCCAGCAGGCCCTATGCCAGCTCCTACAATGAGCAGTTCTTC.

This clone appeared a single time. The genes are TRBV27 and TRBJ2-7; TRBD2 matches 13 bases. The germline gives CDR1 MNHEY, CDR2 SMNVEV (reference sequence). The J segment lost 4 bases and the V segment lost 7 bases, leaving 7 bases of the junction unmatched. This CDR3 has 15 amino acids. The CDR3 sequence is CASKGPGLAGYEQYF. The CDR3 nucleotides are TGTGCCAGCAAAGGACCGGGACTAGCGGGATACGAGCAGTACTTC.

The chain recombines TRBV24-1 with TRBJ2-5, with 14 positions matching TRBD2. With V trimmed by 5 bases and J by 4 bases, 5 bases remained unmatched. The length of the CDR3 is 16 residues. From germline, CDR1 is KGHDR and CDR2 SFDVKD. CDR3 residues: CATSGGLAGVGETQYF. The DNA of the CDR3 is TGTGCCACCAGTGGGGGACTAGCGGGAGTCGGAGAGACCCAGTACTTC.

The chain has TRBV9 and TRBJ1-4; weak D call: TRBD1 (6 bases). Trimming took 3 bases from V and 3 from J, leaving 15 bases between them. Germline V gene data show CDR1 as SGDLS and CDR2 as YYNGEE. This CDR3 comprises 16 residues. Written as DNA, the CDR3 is TGTGCCAGCAGCGCCGGACAGTTGCTCGCTAATGAAAAACTGTTTTTT. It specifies CASSAGQLLANEKLFF.

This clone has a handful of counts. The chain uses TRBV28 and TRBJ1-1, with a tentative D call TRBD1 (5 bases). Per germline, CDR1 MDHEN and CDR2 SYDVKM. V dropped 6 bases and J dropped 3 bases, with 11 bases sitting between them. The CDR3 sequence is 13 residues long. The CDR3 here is CASSLLGDTEAFF. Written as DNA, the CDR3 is TGTGCCAGCAGCCTCCTGGGGGACACTGAAGCTTTCTTT.

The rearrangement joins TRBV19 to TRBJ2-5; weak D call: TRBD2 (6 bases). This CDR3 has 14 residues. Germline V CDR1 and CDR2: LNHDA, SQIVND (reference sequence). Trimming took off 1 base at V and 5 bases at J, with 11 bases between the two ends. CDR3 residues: CASSIVGGRETQYF. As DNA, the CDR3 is TGTGCCAGTAGTATAGTAGGAGGGAGGGAGACCCAGTACTTC.

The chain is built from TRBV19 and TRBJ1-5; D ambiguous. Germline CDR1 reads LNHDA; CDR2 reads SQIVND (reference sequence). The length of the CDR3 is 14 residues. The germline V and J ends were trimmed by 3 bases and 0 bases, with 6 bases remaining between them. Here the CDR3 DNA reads TGTGCCAGTAGTATCGGCAGTAGCAATCAGCCCCAGCATTTT. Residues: CASSIGSSNQPQHF.

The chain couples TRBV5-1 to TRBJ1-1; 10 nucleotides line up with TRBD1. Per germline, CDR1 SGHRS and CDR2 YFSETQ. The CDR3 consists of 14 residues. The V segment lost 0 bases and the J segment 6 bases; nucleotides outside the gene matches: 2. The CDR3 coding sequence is TGCGCCAGCAGCTTGGGACAGGGGGCCCCTGAAGCTTTCTTT. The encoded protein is CASSLGQGAPEAFF.

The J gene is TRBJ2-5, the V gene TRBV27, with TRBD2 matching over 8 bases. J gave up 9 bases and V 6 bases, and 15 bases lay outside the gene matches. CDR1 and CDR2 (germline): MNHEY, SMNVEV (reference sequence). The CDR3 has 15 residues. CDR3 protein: CASRRTSVGGGSQYF. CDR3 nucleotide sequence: TGTGCCAGCAGGAGAACTAGCGTCGGGGGGGGGTCCCAGTACTTC.

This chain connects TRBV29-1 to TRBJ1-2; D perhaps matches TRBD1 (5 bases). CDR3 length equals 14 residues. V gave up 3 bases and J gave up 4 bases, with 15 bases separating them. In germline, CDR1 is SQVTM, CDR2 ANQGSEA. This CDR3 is CSVEDLLGTYGYTF. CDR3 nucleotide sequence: TGCAGCGTTGAGGACCTCTTGGGGACCTATGGCTACACCTTC.

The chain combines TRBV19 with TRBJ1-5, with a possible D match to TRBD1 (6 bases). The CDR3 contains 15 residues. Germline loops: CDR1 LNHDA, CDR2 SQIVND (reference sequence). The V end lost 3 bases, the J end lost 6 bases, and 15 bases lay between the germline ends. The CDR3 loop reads CASSIPAGVGQPQHF. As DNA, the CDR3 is TGTGCCAGTAGTATTCCCGCAGGGGTGGGTCAGCCCCAGCATTTT.

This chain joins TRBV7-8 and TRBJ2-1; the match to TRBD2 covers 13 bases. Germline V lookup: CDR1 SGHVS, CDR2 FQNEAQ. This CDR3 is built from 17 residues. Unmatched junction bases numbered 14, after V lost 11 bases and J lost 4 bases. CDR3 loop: CALSGLAGAEAYNEQFF. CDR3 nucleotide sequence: TGTGCCCTCAGCGGACTAGCGGGAGCCGAGGCTTACAATGAGCAGTTCTTC.

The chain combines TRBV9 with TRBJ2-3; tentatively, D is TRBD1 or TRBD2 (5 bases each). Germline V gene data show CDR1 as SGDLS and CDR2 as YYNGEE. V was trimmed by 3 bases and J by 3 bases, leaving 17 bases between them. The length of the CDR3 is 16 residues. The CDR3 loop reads CASSAGTPLRTDTQYF. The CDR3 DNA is TGTGCCAGCAGCGCCGGGACCCCTCTAAGAACAGATACGCAGTATTTT.

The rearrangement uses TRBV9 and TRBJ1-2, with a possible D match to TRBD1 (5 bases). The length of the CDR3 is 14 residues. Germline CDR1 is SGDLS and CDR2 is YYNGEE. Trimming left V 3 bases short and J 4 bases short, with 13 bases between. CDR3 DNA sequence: TGTGCCAGCAGCGGCGGGGGGAGGGGCTATGGCTACACCTTC. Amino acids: CASSGGGRGYGYTF.

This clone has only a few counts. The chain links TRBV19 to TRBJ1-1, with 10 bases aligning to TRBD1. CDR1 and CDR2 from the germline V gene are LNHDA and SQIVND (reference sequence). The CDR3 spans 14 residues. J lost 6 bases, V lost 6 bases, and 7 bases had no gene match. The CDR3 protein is CASSRTGGSPEAFF. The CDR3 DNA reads TGTGCCAGTAGCCGGACAGGGGGTAGCCCTGAAGCTTTCTTT. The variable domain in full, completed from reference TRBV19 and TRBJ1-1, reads DGGITQSPKYLFRKEGQNVTLSCEQNLNHDAMYWYRQDPGQGLRLIYYSQIVNDFQKGDIAEGYSVSREKKESFPLTVTSAQKNPTAFYLCASSRTGGSPEAFFGQGTRLTVV.